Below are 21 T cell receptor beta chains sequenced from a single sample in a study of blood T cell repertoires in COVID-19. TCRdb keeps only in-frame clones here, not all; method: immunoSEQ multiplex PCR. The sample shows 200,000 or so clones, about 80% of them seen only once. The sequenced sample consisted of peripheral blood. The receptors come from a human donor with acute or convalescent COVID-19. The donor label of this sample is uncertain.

In nucleotides, the CDR3 is TGTGCCAGCAGCCCAGGGGGCAGGGATAATTCACCCCTCCACTTT. Protein product: CASSPGGRDNSPLHF. The V call is TRBV5-4, the J call TRBJ1-6, with 8 bases that match TRBD1. Germline V lookup: CDR1 SGHNT, CDR2 YYREEE (reference sequence). This CDR3 contains 15 residues. V lost 4 bases to trimming and J lost 5 bases; unmatched junction nucleotides: 5.

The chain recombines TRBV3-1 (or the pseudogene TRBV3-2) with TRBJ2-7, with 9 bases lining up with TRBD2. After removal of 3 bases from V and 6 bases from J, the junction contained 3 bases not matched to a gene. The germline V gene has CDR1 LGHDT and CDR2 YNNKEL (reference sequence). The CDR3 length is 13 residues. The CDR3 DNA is TGTGCCAGCAGCCATGCTAGCGGGACCGAGCAGTACTTC. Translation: CASSHASGTEQYF.

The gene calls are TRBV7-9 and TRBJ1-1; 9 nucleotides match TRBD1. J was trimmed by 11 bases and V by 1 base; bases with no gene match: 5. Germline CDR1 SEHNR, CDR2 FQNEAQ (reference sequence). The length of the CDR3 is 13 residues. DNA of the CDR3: TGTGCCAGCAGCTTAGGGGGACAGGGAGGGGCTTTCTTT. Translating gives CASSLGGQGGAFF.

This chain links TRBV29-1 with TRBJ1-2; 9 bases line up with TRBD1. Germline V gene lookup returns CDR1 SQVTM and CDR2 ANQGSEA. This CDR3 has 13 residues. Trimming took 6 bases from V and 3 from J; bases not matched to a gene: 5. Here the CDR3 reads CSVPGQGHYGYTF. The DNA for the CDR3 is TGCAGCGTCCCGGGACAGGGCCACTATGGCTACACCTTC.

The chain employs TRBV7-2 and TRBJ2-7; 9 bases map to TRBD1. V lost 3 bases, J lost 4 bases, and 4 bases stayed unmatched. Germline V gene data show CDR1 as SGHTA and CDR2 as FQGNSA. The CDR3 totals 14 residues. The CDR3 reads CASSFSDRGYEQYF. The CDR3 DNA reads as TGTGCCAGCAGCTTTTCGGACAGGGGTTACGAGCAGTACTTC.

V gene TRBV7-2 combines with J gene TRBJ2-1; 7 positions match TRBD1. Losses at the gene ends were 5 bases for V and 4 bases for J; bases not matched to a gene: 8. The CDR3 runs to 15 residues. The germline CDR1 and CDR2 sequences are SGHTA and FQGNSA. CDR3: CASSTRQGQYNEQFF. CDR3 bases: TGTGCCAGCAGCACCAGACAGGGACAGTACAATGAGCAGTTCTTC.

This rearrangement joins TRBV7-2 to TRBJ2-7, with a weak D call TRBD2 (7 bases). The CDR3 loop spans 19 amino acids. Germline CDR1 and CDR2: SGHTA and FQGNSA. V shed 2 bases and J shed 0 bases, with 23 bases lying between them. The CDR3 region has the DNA TGTGCCAGCAGCTTACTGGGGGCAGCGGGGCGACGGAGCTCCTACGAGCAGTACTTC. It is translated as CASSLLGAAGRRSSYEQYF.

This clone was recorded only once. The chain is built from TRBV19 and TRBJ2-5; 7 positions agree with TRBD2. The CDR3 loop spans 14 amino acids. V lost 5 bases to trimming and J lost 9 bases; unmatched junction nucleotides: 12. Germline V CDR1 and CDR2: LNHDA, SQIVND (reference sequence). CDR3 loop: CASSQRWGAGSQYF. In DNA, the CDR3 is TGTGCCAGTAGTCAACGGTGGGGAGCGGGGTCCCAGTACTTC.

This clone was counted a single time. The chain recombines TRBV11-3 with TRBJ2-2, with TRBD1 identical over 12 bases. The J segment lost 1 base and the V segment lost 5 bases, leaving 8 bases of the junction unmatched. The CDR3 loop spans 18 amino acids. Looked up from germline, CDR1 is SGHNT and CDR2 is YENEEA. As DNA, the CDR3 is TGTGCCAGCAGCCCCGGGGACAGGGGGCCGCTGAACACCGGGGAGCTGTTTTTT. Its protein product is CASSPGDRGPLNTGELFF. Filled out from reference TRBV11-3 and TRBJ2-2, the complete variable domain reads EAGVVQSPRYKIIEKKQPVAFWCNPISGHNTLYWYLQNLGQGPELLIRYENEEAVDDSQLPKDRFSAERLKGVDSTLKIQPAELGDSAVYLCASSPGDRGPLNTGELFFGEGSRLTVL.

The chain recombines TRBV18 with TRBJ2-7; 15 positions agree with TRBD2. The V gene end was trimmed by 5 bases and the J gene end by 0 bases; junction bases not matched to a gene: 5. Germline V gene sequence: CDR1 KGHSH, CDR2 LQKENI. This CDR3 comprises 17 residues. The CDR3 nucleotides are TGTGCCAGCTCAGGACTAGCGGGGGGGGAAACCTCCTACGAGCAGTACTTC. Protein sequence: CASSGLAGGETSYEQYF.

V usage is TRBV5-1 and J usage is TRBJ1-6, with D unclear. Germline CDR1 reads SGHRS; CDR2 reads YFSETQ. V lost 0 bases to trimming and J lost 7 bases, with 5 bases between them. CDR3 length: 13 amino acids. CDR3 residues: CASSLERNSPLHF. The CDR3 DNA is TGCGCCAGCAGCTTGGAGAGGAATTCACCCCTCCACTTT.

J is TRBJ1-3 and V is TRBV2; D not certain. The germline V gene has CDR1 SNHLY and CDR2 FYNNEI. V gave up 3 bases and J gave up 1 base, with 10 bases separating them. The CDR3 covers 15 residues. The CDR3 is CASSDWPKSGNTIYF. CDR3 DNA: TGTGCCAGCAGTGATTGGCCAAAGTCTGGAAACACCATATATTTT.

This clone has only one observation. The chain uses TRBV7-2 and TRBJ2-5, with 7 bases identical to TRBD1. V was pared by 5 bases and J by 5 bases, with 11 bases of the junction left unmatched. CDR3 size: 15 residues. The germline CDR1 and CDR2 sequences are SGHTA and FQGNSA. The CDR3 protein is CASSPRSTGRETQYF. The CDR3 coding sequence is TGTGCCAGCAGCCCGCGTTCGACAGGGCGGGAGACCCAGTACTTC.

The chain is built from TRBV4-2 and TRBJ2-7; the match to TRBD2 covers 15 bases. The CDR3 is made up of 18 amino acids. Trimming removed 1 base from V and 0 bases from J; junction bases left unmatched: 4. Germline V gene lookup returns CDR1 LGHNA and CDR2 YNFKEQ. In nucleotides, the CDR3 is TGTGCCAGCAGCCAAGGGGGACTAGCGGGAGGAAACTCCTACGAGCAGTACTTC. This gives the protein CASSQGGLAGGNSYEQYF.

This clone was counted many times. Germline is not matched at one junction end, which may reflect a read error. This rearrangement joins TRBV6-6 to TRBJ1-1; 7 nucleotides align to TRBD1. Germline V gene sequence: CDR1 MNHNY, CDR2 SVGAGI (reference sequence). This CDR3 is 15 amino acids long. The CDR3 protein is CASSDSRGPFTEAFF. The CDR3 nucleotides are TGTGCCAGCAGTGACTCTAGGGGGCCATTCACTGAAGCTTTCTTT.

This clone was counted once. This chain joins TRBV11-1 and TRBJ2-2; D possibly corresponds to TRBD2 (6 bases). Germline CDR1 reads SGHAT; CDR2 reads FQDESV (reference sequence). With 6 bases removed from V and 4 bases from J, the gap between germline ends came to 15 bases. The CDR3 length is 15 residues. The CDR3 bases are TGTGCCAGCAGATTCCGGCGGGGCCTCACCGGGGAGCTGTTTTTT. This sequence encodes CASRFRRGLTGELFF.

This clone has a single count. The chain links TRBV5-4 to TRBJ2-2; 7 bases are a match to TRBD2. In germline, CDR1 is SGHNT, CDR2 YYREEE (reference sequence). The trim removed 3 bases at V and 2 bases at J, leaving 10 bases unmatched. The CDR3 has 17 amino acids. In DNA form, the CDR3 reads TGTGCCAGCAGCTGGGGGGGTGCCAGGGCCAACACCGGGGAGCTGTTTTTT. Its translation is CASSWGGARANTGELFF.

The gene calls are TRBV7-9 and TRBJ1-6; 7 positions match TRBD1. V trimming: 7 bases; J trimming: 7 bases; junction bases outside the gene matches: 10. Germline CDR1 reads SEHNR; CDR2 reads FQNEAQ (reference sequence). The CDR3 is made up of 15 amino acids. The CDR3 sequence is CASKRGDSWNSPLHF. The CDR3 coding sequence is TGTGCCAGCAAGAGGGGGGACAGTTGGAATTCACCCCTCCACTTT. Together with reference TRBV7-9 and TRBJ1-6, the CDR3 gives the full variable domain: DTGVSQNPRHKITKRGQNVTFRCDPISEHNRLYWYRQTLGQGPEFLTYFQNEAQLEKSRLLSDRFSAERPKGSFSTLEIQRTEQGDSAMYLCASKRGDSWNSPLHFGNGTRLTVT.

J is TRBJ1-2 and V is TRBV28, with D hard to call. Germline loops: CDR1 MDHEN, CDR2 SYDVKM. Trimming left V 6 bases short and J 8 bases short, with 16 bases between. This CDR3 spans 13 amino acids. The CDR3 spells CASRIGEQMGYTF. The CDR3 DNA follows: TGTGCCAGCAGGATCGGGGAGCAAATGGGCTACACCTTC.

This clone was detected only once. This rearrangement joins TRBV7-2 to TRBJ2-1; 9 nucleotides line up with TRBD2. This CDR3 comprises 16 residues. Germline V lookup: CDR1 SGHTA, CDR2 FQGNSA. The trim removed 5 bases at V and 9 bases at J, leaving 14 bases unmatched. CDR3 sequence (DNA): TGTGCCAGCAGCCCGTCGATTTTAGCGGGAGCGACTGAGCAGTTCTTC. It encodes CASSPSILAGATEQFF.

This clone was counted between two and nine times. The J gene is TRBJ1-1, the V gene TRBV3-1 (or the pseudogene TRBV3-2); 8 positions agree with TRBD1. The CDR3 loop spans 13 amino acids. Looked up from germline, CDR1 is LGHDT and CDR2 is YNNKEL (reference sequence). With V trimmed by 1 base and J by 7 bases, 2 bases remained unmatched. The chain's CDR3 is CASSQVGTGEAFF. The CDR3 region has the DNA TGTGCCAGCAGCCAAGTCGGGACAGGTGAAGCTTTCTTT.